The next 2 T cell receptor beta chains were all read from a single sample in a study of memory CD4+ T cells and cytomegalovirus serostatus. Sequencing was performed with immunoSEQ multiplex PCR; in TCRdb, only in-frame clones are kept and a portion is missing. The sample lists some 50,000 clones, around four fifths seen once, with less than 0.75% in the top ten. The sort gate was single viable CD3+CD4+CD8-CD45RO+ cells for memory CD4+ T cells. Sequencing was performed on memory CD4+ T cells from blood. The receptor set was obtained from an adult in good health and CMV-seronegative.

This chain joins TRBV5-4 and TRBJ2-5; 7 nucleotides agree with TRBD2. The V gene end was trimmed by 5 bases and the J gene end by 3 bases; junction bases not matched to a gene: 16. From germline, CDR1 is SGHNT and CDR2 YYREEE (reference sequence). This CDR3 contains 17 residues. For the CDR3, the DNA is TGTGCCAGCAGGGCTGAACTCCGAGGGGCGGGGGAAGAGACCCAGTACTTC. As protein: CASRAELRGAGEETQYF.

This clone came up a few times. The chain combines TRBV27 with TRBJ1-2, with a weak D call TRBD1 (5 bases). Germline values: CDR1 MNHEY, CDR2 SMNVEV (reference sequence). This CDR3 comprises 16 residues. Trimming removed 3 bases from V and 3 bases from J, with 17 bases in between. This CDR3 reads CASSLIGEGEYYGYTF. For the CDR3, the DNA is TGTGCCAGCAGTTTGATAGGGGAAGGAGAATACTATGGCTACACCTTC.